This record concerns one TCR beta chain sequence. The data stem from a study of blood T cell repertoires in COVID-19. Background on the study: Sites across the United States, Italy and Spain contributed samples from acute and convalescent COVID-19. In each case, the material was cDNA or gDNA derived from T cells, B-cell-depleted T cells, or PBMCs.

Trimming stripped 3 bases from V and 9 bases from J, with 6 bases between. The CDR3 extends over 12 amino acids. The table came from immunoSEQ multiplex PCR; TCRdb's copy has only in-frame clones and leaves some out. This sample yields approximately 65,000 clones, of which roughly three quarters are seen a single time; about a fifth belongs to the top ten. This chain links TRBV12-3 or TRBV12-4 with TRBJ1-6; D gene uncertain. This TCR was sampled from an elderly woman with active or convalescent COVID-19. Sequences were obtained from peripheral blood. This chain's CDR3 is CASSFGGSPLHF. In nucleotides, the CDR3 is TGTGCCAGCAGTTTCGGTGGTTCACCCCTCCACTTT.